This T cell receptor beta chain was identified in a study of shared clonotypes between healthy human individuals. Generated by immunoSEQ multiplex PCR, the TCRdb table keeps only in-frame clones and is missing some. The sample includes millions of clones, 90% to 95% of them seen just once. As for this clone: No antigen is known for it.

Per the germline V gene, CDR1 is SGHTA and CDR2 is FQGNSA. The ends lost 1 base at V and 6 bases at J; junction bases unmatched: 8. The CDR3 is 15 amino acids. Whole-study results and caveats: Relative to their counterparts shared across all four donors, non-shared clonotypes exhibited diminished generation probabilities. Clonotype sharing among the donors was expected to vary with sequencing depth.

HIV-negative, healthy adults without recent acute infections or vaccinations were the donors. This clonotype originated in a man younger than 35 in good health. The sequencing input was naive CD4+ T cells sorted from blood. Subset denoted: CD45RA+ positively selected. This chain links TRBV7-2 with TRBJ2-5, with 7 bases lining up with TRBD2. In nucleotides, the CDR3 is TGTGCCAGCAGCTTAGGTCTAGCGGTAGATAAGACCCAGTACTTC. It yields the protein CASSLGLAVDKTQYF. Together with reference TRBV7-2 and TRBJ2-5, the CDR3 gives the full variable domain: GAGVSQSPSNKVTEKGKDVELRCDPISGHTALYWYRQSLGQGLEFLIYFQGNSAPDKSGLPSDRFSAERTGGSVSTLTIQRTQQEDSAVYLCASSLGLAVDKTQYFGPGTRLLVL.